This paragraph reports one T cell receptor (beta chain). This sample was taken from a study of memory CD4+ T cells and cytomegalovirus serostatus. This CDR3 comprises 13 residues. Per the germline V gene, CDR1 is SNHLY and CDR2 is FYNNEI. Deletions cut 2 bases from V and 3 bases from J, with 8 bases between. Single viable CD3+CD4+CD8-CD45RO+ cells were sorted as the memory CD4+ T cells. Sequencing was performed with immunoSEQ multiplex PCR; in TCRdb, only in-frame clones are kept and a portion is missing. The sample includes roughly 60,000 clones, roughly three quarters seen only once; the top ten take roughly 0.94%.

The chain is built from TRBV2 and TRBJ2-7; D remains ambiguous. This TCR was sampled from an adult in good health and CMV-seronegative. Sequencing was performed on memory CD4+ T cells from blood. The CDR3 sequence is CASSERSIYEQYF. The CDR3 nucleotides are TGTGCCAGCAGTGAAAGGTCTATCTACGAGCAGTACTTC.